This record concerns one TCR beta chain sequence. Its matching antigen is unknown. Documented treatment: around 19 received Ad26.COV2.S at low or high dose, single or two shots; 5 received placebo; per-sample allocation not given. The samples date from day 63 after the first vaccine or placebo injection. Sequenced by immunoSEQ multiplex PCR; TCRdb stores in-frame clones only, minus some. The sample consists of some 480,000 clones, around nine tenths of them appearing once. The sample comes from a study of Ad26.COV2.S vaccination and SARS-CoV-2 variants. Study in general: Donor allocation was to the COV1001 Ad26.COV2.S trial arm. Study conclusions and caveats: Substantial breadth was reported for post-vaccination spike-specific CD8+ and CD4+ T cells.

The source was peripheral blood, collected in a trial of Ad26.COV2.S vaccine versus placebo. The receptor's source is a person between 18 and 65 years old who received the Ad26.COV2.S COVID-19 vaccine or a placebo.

CDR3 coding DNA: TGTGCCAGCAGCCAAGAGTCAGCAACTAATGAAAAACTGTTTTTT. Translating it yields CASSQESATNEKLFF. The genes are TRBV3-1 (or the pseudogene TRBV3-2) and TRBJ1-4; D uncertain. This CDR3 spans 15 amino acids. Trimming cost V 0 bases and J 0 bases, with 5 bases left between them. Germline CDR1 LGHDT, CDR2 YNNKEL (reference sequence).